The 17 T cell receptor beta chains below come from one sample, sequenced in a study of cytomegalovirus exposure and HLA in healthy donors. PCR primers comprised 60 Vbeta and 13 Jbeta primers. Sequencing was performed with immunoSEQ multiplex PCR; in TCRdb, only in-frame clones are kept and a portion is missing. Of 130,000 to 150,000 clones in the sample, 60% to 80% are singletons; the top ten hold 6.5% to 8%. The sequencing input was PBMCs. The source is a woman in her thirties or forties in good health and CMV-seropositive.

CDR3 DNA: TGTGCCAGCAGCTCGGACAGGGTGTACCAAGAGACCCAGTACTTC. Translation gives CASSSDRVYQETQYF. The chain links TRBV7-9 to TRBJ2-5, with 8 bases fitting TRBD1. J gave up 0 bases and V 4 bases, and 4 bases lay outside the gene matches. The germline gives CDR1 SEHNR, CDR2 FQNEAQ (reference sequence). There are 15 residues in the CDR3.

The chain uses TRBV2 and TRBJ1-2; 10 bases match TRBD1. V lost 9 bases, J lost 2 bases, and 3 bases stayed unmatched. Germline V gives CDR1 SNHLY, CDR2 FYNNEI. This CDR3 region has 13 residues. The CDR3 DNA follows: TGTGCCAGTTCGGGACAGGGGAACTATGGCTACACCTTC. Protein product: CASSGQGNYGYTF. Full variable domain (rest looked up from reference TRBV2 and TRBJ1-2): EPEVTQTPSHQVTQMGQEVILRCVPISNHLYFYWYRQILGQKVEFLVSFYNNEISEKSEIFDDQFSVERPDGSNFTLKIRSTKLEDSAMYFCASSGQGNYGYTFGSGTRLTVV.

The chain carries TRBV7-9 and TRBJ1-1; the match to TRBD1 covers 8 bases. V shed 5 bases and J 5 bases; nucleotides not matched to a gene: 7. CDR3 size: 14 residues. Germline V gene sequence: CDR1 SEHNR, CDR2 FQNEAQ (reference sequence). In nucleotides, the CDR3 is TGTGCCAGCAGCGCAAGACAGGGGCGGACTGAAGCTTTCTTT. Translating it yields CASSARQGRTEAFF.

This clone was seen a few times. The chain combines TRBV2 with TRBJ1-1; tentative D call: TRBD1 (5 bases). The CDR3 runs 14 residues. Germline loops: CDR1 SNHLY, CDR2 FYNNEI. V lost 6 bases and J lost 1, with 12 bases in between. The CDR3 sequence: CASSLTDTNTEAFF. CDR3 coding DNA: TGTGCCAGCAGCCTGACAGATACGAACACTGAAGCTTTCTTT.

The V and J genes are TRBV28 and TRBJ2-3; D may be TRBD1 (6 bases). Trimming cost V 6 bases and J 2 bases, with 12 bases left between them. The CDR3 totals 14 residues. From germline, CDR1 is MDHEN and CDR2 SYDVKM. This CDR3 is CASRPTGTTDTQYF. The CDR3 region has the DNA TGTGCCAGCAGACCGACAGGAACCACAGATACGCAGTATTTT.

This chain uses TRBV7-2 with TRBJ1-5; 8 bases match TRBD1. Germline V gene data show CDR1 as SGHTA and CDR2 as FQGNSA. Trimming removed 4 bases from V and 7 bases from J; junction bases left unmatched: 12. The CDR3 is made up of 16 amino acids. CDR3 residues: CASSSSLTGVGQPQHF. CDR3 sequence (DNA): TGTGCCAGCAGCTCTAGCCTGACAGGGGTCGGACAGCCCCAGCATTTT.

V is TRBV7-6 and J is TRBJ1-6; D not resolved. From germline, CDR1 is SGHVS and CDR2 FNYEAQ. V was shortened by 5 bases and J by 5 bases, with 10 bases between the two germline ends. This CDR3 has 14 residues. The CDR3: CASSGRSNNSPLHF. Written as DNA, the CDR3 is TGTGCCAGCAGCGGGAGGTCGAATAATTCACCCCTCCACTTT.

CDR3 amino acids: CASSLGLAGGPIDTQYF. Written as DNA, the CDR3 is TGTGCCAGCAGCTTGGGACTAGCGGGGGGGCCAATAGATACGCAGTATTTT. V and J are TRBV5-4 and TRBJ2-3; 14 positions match TRBD2. The CDR3 has 17 residues. Trimming took 0 bases from V and 5 from J; bases not matched to a gene: 5. CDR1 and CDR2 from the germline V gene are SGHNT and YYREEE (reference sequence).

V is TRBV21-1 and J is TRBJ1-2; TRBD1 is taken as the D call from the table, unchecked against the DNA. TRBV21-1 constitutes a pseudogene. The CDR3 is made up of 13 amino acids. The DNA of the CDR3 is TGTGCCGGCGCTACAGGTGTTTTTGGTGGCTACACCTTC. As protein: CAGATGVFGGYTF.

This clone ranks as medium-sized. This rearrangement joins TRBV2 to TRBJ2-7, with 14 bases identical to TRBD2. With V trimmed by 6 bases and J by 5 bases, 15 bases remained unmatched. Germline loops: CDR1 SNHLY, CDR2 FYNNEI. The CDR3 is made up of 18 amino acids. The DNA of the CDR3 is TGTGCCAGCAGCGACCTGACTAGCGGGGGGGCCGGGGTGAACGAGCAGTACTTC. This gives the protein CASSDLTSGGAGVNEQYF.

The chain has TRBV4-1 and TRBJ2-7; 11 nucleotides agree with TRBD2. The CDR3 loop spans 17 amino acids. Trimming took 5 bases from V and 6 from J; bases not matched to a gene: 15. Germline-derived CDR1 and CDR2 are MGHRA and YSYEKL. CDR3 bases: TGCGCCAGCAGCTCCCAGATGACCCCGGGACTAGCGGCCGAGCAGTACTTC. This codes for CASSSQMTPGLAAEQYF.

This sequence joins TRBV9 and TRBJ2-5; the D gene is possibly TRBD2 (6 bases). The DNA matches TRBJ2-7 better at its end, which makes the J call doubtful. The CDR3 length is 14 residues. The germline V gene encodes CDR1 SGDLS and CDR2 YYNGEE. CDR3 amino acids: CASSVSVSGYEQYF. DNA of the CDR3: TGTGCCAGCAGCGTGTCCGTTAGCGGCTACGAGCAGTACTTC.

The chain has TRBV19 and TRBJ1-5; D not certain. This CDR3 comprises 12 residues. V lost 3 bases, J lost 4 bases, and 4 bases lay in between. Germline V gene sequence: CDR1 LNHDA, CDR2 SQIVND (reference sequence). The chain's CDR3 is CASSMSNQPQHF. CDR3 bases: TGTGCCAGTAGTATGAGTAATCAGCCCCAGCATTTT.

This chain connects TRBV18 to TRBJ1-1, with D maybe TRBD1 (5 bases). V lost 2 bases, J lost 4 bases, and 11 bases lay in between. CDR3 size: 14 residues. Germline V CDR1 and CDR2: KGHSH, LQKENI. The CDR3 DNA follows: TGTGCCAGCTCACCAGGGGCCGGGGGCACTGAAGCTTTCTTT. It encodes CASSPGAGGTEAFF.

Comment on this clone: Other DNA variants within this sample encode the same CDR3. The chain uses TRBV5-1 and TRBJ1-5, with unresolved D. With 4 bases removed from V and 6 bases from J, the gap between germline ends came to 17 bases. The CDR3 has 15 residues. CDR1 is SGHRS and CDR2 is YFSETQ in the germline V gene. CDR3 sequence (DNA): TGCGCCAGCAGCCCCGGACTGGGAGAGCTTCAGCCCCAGCATTTT. Its protein product is CASSPGLGELQPQHF.

The chain combines TRBV5-1 with TRBJ2-3, with 11 positions matching TRBD2. Trimming at V came to 1 base and at J to 4 bases, leaving 8 bases not matched to a gene. The CDR3 is 17 residues long. In germline, CDR1 is SGHRS, CDR2 YFSETQ. DNA for the CDR3: TGCGCCAGCAGCTTGCCCAGTAGCGGGGGGGGTGCAGATACGCAGTATTTT. Translation gives CASSLPSSGGGADTQYF.

In this sample, this clone turned up a few times. The V gene is TRBV12-2, the J gene TRBJ2-2; the table's D call TRBD1 went unverified against the DNA. TRBV12-2 is recorded as a pseudogene. The CDR3 extends over 15 amino acids. CDR3 sequence: CASRLASQCSGELFF. The CDR3 DNA reads as TGTGCAAGTCGCTTAGCTTCCCAGTGCAGCGGGGAGCTGTTTTTT.